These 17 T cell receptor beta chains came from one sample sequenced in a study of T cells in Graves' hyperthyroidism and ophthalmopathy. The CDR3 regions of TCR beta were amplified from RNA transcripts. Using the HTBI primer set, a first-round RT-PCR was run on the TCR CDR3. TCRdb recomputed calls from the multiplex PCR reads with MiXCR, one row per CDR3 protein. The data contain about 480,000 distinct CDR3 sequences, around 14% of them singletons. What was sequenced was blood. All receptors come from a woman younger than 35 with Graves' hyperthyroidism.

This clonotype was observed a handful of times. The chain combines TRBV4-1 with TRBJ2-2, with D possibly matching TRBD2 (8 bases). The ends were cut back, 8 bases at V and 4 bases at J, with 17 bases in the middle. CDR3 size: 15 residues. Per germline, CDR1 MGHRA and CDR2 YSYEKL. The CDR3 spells CASHRGGRTTGELFF. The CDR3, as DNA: TGCGCCAGCCACAGGGGCGGGAGGACCACCGGGGAGCTGTTTTTT.

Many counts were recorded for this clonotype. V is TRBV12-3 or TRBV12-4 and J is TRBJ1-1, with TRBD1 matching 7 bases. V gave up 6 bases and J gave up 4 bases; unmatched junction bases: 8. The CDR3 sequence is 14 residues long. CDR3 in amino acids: CASSNTGASTEAFF. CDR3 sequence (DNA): TGTGCCAGCAGCAATACAGGGGCGAGCACTGAAGCTTTCTTT.

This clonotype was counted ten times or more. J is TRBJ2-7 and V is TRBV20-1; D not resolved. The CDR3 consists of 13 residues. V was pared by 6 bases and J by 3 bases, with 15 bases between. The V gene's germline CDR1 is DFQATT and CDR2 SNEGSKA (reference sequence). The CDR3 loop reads CSAQAAGYYEQYV. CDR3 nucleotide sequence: TGCAGTGCCCAGGCGGCAGGTTACTACGAGCAGTACGTC.

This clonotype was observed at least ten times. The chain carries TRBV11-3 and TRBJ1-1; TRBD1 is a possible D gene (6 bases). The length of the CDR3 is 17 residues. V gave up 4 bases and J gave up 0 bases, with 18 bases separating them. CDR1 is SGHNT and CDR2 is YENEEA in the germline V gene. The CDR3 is CASSSPPDSGMNTEAFF. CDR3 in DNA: TGTGCCAGCAGCTCCCCCCCGGACAGCGGGATGAACACTGAAGCTTTCTTT.

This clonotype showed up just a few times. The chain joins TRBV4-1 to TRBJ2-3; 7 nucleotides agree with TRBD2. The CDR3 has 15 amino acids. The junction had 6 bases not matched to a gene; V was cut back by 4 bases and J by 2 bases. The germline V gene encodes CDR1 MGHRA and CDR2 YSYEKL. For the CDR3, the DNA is TGCGCCAGCAGCCGGGCTGAGCGGGACACAGATACGCAGTATTTT. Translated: CASSRAERDTDTQYF.

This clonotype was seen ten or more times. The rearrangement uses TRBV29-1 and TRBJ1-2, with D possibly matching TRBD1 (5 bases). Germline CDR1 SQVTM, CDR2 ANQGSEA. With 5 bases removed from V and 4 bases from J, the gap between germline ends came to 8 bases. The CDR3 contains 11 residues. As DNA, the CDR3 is TGCAGCGTTCGAACAGGCTATGGCTACACCTTC. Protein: CSVRTGYGYTF.

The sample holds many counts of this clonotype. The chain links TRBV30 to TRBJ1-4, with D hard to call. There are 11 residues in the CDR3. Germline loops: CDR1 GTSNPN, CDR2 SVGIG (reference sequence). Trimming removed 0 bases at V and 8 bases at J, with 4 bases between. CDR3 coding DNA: TGTGCCTGGAGTGTAGGGGAAAAACTGTTTTTT. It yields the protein CAWSVGEKLFF.

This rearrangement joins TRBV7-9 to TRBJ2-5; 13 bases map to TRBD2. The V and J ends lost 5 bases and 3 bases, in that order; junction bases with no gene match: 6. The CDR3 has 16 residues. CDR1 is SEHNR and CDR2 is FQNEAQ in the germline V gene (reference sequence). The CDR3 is CASSIGTSGAKETQYF. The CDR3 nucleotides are TGTGCCAGCAGCATCGGGACTAGCGGGGCTAAAGAGACCCAGTACTTC.

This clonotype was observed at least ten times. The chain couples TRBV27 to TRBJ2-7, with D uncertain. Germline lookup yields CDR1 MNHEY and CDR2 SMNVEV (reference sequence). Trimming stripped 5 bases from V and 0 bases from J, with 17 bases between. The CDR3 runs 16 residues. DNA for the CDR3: TGTGCCAGCAGTCCCATATCAGAGACCAGCTCCTACGAGCAGTACTTC. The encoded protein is CASSPISETSSYEQYF.

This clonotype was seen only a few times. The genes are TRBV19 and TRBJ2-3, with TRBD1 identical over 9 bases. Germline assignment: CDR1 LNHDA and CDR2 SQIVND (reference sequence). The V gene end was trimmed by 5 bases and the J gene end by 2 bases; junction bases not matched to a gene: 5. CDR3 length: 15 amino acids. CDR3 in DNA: TGTGCCAGTAGTCAAGACAGGGGGAACACAGATACGCAGTATTTT. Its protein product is CASSQDRGNTDTQYF.

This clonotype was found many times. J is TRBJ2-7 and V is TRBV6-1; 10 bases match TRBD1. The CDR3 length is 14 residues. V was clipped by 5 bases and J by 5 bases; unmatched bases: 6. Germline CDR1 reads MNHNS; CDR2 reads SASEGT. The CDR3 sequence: CASSRGQGTDEQYV. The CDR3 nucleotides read TGTGCCAGCAGTCGGGGACAGGGGACCGACGAGCAGTACGTC.

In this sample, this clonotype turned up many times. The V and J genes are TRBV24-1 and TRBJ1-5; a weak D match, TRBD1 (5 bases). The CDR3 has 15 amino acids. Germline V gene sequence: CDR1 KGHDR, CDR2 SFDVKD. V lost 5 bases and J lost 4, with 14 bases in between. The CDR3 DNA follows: TGTGCCACCAGTGTAGGAGGGGCGAGGAATCAGCCCCAGCATTTT. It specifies CATSVGGARNQPQHF.

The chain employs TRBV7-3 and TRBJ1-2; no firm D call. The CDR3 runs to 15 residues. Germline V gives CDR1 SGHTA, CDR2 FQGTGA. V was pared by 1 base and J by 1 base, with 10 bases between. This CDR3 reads CASSLKVGINYGYTF. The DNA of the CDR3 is TGTGCCAGCAGCTTAAAGGTGGGAATTAACTATGGCTACACCTTC.

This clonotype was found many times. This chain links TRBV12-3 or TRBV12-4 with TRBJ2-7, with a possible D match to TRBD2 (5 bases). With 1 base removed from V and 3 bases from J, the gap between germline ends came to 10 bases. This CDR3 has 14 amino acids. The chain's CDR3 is CASSLGGDYYEQYF. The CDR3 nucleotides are TGTGCCAGCAGTTTAGGTGGAGACTACTACGAGCAGTACTTC.

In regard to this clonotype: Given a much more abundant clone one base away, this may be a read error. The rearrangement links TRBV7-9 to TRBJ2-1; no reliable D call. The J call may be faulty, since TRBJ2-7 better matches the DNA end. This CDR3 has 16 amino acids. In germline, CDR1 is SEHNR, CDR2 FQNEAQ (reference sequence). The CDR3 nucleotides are TGTGCCAGCAGCTTAGTCGCGTCCTTAGCCTACAATGAGCAGTACTTC. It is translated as CASSLVASLAYNEQYF.

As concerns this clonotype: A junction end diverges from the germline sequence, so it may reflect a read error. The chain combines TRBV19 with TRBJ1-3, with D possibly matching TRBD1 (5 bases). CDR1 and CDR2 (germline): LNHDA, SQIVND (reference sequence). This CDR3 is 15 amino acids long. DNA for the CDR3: TGTGCCAGTAGTGACAGTGACGACGGGGGAAGCACCATATATTTT. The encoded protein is CASSDSDDGGSTIYF. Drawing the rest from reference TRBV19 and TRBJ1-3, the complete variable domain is DGGITQSPKYLFRKEGQNVTLSCEQNLNHDAMYWYRQDPGQGLRLIYYSQIVNDFQKGDIAEGYSVSREKKESFPLTVTSAQKNPTAFYLCASSDSDDGGSTIYFGEGSWLTVV.

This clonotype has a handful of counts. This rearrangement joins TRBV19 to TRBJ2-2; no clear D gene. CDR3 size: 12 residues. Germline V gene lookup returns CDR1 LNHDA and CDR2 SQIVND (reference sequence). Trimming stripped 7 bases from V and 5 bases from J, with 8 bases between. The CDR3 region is CASIPPTGELFF. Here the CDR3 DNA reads TGTGCCAGTATCCCCCCGACCGGGGAGCTGTTTTTT.